The text below deals with one T cell receptor (beta chain). This sample was taken from a study of blood T cell repertoires in COVID-19. The length of the CDR3 is 17 residues. The V segment lost 3 bases and the J segment 5 bases; nucleotides outside the gene matches: 10. The germline gives CDR1 LGHDT, CDR2 YNNKEL (reference sequence). Original processing notes: Counts of nucleated cells, estimated from reference gene primer amplification, were obtained. Libraries were prepared by immunoSEQ multiplex PCR; TCRdb keeps only in-frame clonotypes and omits some of them. That table supplies the V and J calls and clone size; D and trimming were determined from the DNA. This table has some 150,000 clones, about 80% appearing once.

This rearrangement joins TRBV3-1 (or the pseudogene TRBV3-2) to TRBJ2-5; 12 nucleotides agree with TRBD2. The sequencing sample was made of peripheral blood. The TCR originated in a human donor with acute or convalescent COVID-19. The donor label of this sample is uncertain. This CDR3 is CASSQGLAGGPMETQYF. The DNA for the CDR3 is TGTGCCAGCAGCCAGGGGCTAGCGGGAGGGCCAATGGAGACCCAGTACTTC.